This T cell receptor beta chain comes out of a study of blood T cell repertoires in COVID-19. Sequenced by immunoSEQ multiplex PCR; TCRdb stores in-frame clones only, minus some. The table lists 350,000 to 400,000 clones, roughly 90% of them singletons. Trimming removed 0 bases at V and 8 bases at J, with 8 bases between. This CDR3 spans 13 amino acids. Per the germline V gene, CDR1 is KGHDR and CDR2 is SFDVKD. This receptor was identified in a woman aged 25 to 39 with COVID-19, enrolled during active disease. The V gene is TRBV24-1, the J gene TRBJ2-3; TRBD1 might be the D (5 bases). What was sequenced was peripheral blood. CDR3 DNA sequence: TGTGCCACCAGTGATTTGCAGGGCGGTACGCAGTATTTT. Amino acid sequence: CATSDLQGGTQYF.